This TCR beta chain is drawn from a study of blood T cell repertoires in COVID-19. Cohort placement rested on clinical history that participants reported themselves. Among Cohort 3 donors, those recovered had two negative PCRs, clearance, or symptom resolution. The germline V and J ends were trimmed by 5 bases and 4 bases, with 12 bases remaining between them. CDR3 length: 14 residues. CDR1 is SEHNR, CDR2 FQNEAQ, per germline (reference sequence). As processed by the authors: The authors estimated nucleated cell counts from reference gene primer amplification. The assay was immunoSEQ multiplex PCR, and TCRdb's table has in-frame clones only and misses some. D and trimming come from the DNA, and the V and J calls and clone size come from that table. The sample lists over 250,000 clones; about 93% were seen once.

The rearrangement joins TRBV7-9 to TRBJ1-3; TRBD1 might be the D (6 bases). The clonotype originates from a woman in her 30s who had recovered from COVID-19. The specimen sequenced was PBMCs or T cells enriched from blood (not recorded which). CDR3 loop: CASSRPGEGNTIYF. The CDR3 DNA follows: TGTGCCAGCAGCCGGCCAGGGGAGGGAAACACCATATATTTT.